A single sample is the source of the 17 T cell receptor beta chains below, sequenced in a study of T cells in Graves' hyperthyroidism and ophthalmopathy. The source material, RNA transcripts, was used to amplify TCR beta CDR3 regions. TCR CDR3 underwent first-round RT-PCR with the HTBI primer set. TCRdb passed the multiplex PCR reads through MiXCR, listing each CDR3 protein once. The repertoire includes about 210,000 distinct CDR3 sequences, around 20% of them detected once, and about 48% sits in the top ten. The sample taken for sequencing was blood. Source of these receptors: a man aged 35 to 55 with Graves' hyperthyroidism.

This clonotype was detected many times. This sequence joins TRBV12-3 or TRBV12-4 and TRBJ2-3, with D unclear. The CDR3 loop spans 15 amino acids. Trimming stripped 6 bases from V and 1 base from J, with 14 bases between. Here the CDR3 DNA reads TGTGCCAGCAGCCCCTCGGCTGAGGGCACAGATACGCAGTATTTT. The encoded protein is CASSPSAEGTDTQYF.

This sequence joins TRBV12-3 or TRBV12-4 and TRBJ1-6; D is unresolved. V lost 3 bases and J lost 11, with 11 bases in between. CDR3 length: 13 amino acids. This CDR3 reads CASSFSSPPPLHF. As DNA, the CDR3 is TGTGCCAGCAGTTTTAGCTCCCCCCCACCCCTCCACTTT.

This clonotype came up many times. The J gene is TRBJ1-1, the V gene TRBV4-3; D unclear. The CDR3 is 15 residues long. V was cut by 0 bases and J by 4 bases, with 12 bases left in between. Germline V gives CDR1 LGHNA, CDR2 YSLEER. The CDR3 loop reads CASSQDQGGLTEAFF. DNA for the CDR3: TGCGCCAGCAGCCAAGATCAAGGAGGCCTCACTGAAGCTTTCTTT.

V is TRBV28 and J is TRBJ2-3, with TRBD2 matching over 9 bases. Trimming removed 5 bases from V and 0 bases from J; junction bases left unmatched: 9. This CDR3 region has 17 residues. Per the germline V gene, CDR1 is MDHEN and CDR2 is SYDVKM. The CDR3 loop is CASSPGSTSGSTDTQYF. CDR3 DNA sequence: TGTGCCAGCAGTCCCGGGAGTACTAGCGGGAGCACAGATACGCAGTATTTT.

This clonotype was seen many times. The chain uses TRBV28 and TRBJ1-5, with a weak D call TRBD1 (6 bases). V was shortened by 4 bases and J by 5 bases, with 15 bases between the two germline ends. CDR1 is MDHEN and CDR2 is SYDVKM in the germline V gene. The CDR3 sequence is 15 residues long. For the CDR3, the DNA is TGTGCCAGCAGTTCGACCGGGACACCCGATCAGCCCCAGCATTTT. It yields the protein CASSSTGTPDQPQHF. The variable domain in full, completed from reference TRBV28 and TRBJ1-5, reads DVKVTQSSRYLVKRTGEKVFLECVQDMDHENMFWYRQDPGLGLRLIYFSYDVKMKEKGDIPEGYSVSREKKERFSLILESASTNQTSMYLCASSSTGTPDQPQHFGDGTRLSIL.

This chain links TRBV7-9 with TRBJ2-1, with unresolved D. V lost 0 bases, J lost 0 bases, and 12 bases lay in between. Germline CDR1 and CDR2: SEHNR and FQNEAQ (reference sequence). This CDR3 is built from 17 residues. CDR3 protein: CASSLALLWGSYNEQFF. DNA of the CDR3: TGTGCCAGCAGCTTAGCGCTTTTGTGGGGCTCCTACAATGAGCAGTTCTTC.

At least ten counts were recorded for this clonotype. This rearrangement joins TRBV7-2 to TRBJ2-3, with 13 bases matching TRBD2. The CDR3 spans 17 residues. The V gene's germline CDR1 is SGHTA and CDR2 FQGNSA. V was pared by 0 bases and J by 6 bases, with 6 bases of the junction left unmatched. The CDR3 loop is CASSLALGLAGVDTQYF. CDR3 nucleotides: TGTGCCAGCAGCTTAGCGCTTGGACTAGCGGGGGTGGATACGCAGTATTTT.

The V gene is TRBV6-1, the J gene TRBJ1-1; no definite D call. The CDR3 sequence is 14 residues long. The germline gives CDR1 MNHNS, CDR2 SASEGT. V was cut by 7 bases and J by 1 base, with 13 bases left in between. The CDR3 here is CASNHAGKNTEAFF. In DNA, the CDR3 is TGTGCCAGCAATCACGCTGGGAAGAACACTGAAGCTTTCTTT.

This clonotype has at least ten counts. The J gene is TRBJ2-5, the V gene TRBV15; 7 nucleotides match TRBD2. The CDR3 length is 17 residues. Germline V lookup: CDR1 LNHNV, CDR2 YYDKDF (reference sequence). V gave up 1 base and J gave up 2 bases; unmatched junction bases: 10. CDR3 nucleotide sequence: TGTGCCACCAGCAGAGGAGGTCGAGCGGGGACGCAAGAGACCCAGTACTTC. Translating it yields CATSRGGRAGTQETQYF.

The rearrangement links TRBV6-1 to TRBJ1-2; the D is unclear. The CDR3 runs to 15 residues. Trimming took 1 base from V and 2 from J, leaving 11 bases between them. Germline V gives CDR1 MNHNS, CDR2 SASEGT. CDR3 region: CASSEVGSFNYGYTF. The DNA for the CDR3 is TGTGCCAGCAGTGAAGTGGGCAGTTTCAACTATGGCTACACCTTC.

The CDR3 loop is CASSRGTGAINEQYF. For the CDR3, the DNA is TGTGCCAGCTCTCGAGGGACAGGGGCTATCAACGAGCAGTACTTC. The chain carries TRBV18 and TRBJ2-7; 10 bases are shared with TRBD1. The CDR3 covers 15 residues. In germline, CDR1 is KGHSH, CDR2 LQKENI. J gave up 5 bases and V 6 bases, and 10 bases lay outside the gene matches.

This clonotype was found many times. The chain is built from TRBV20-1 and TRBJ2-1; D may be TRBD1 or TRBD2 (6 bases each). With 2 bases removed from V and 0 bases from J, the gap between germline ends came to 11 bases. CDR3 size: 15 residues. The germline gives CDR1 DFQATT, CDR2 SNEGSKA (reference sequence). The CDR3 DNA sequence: TGCAGTGCTAGACTAGGGGGAGGCTCCTACAATGAGCAGTTCTTC. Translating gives CSARLGGGSYNEQFF.

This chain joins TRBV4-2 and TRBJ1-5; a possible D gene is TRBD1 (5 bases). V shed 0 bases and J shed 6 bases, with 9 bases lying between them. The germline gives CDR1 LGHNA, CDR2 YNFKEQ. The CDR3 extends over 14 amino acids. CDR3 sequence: CASSQDAGSQPQHF. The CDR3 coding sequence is TGTGCCAGCAGCCAAGATGCAGGGAGTCAGCCCCAGCATTTT.

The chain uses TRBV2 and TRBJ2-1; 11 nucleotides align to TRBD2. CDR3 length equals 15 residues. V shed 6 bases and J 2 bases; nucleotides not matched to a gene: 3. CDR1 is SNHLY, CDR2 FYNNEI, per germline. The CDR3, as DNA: TGTGCCAGCAGGGGACTAGCGGCCACCTACAATGAGCAGTTCTTC. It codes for CASRGLAATYNEQFF.

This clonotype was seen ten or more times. CDR3 in DNA: TGCGCCAGCAGCGAAGGACAGGGGGCAGAGCAGCCCCAGCATTTT. Amino acid sequence: CASSEGQGAEQPQHF. This chain connects TRBV5-1 to TRBJ1-5; TRBD1 agrees at 11 bases. The CDR3 runs to 15 residues. V gave up 4 bases and J gave up 7 bases; unmatched junction bases: 7. Germline V CDR1 and CDR2: SGHRS, YFSETQ.

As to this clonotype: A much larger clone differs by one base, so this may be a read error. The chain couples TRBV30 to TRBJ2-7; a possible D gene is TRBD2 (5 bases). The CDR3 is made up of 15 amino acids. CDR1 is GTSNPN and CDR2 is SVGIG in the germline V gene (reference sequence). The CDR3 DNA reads TGTGCCCGGAGTCCCCGGGGAAGGATAAGCTACGAGCAGTACTTC. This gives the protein CARSPRGRISYEQYF.

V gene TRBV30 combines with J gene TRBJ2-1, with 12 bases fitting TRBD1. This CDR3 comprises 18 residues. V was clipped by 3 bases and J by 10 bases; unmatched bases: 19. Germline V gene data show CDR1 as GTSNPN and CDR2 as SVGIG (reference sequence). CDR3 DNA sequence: TGTGCCTGGAGCCTCGTCGGGTTTTTGGGACAGGGGGCTGGGGAGCAGTTCTTC. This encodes CAWSLVGFLGQGAGEQFF.